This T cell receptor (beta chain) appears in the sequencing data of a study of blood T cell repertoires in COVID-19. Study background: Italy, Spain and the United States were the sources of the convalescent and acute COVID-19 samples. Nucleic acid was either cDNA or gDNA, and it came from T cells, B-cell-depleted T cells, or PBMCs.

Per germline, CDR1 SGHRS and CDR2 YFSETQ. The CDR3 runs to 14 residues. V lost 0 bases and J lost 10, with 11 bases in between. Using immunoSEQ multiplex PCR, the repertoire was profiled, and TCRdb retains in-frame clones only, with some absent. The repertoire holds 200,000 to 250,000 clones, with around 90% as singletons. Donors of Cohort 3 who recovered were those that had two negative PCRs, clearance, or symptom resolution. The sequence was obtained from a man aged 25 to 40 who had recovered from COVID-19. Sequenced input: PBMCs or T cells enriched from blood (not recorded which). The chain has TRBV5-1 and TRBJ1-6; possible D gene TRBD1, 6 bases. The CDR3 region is CASSLDGGQSPLHF. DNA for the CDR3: TGCGCCAGCAGCTTGGACGGGGGGCAATCACCCCTCCACTTT. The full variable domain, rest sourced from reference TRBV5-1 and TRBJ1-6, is KAGVTQTPRYLIKTRGQQVTLSCSPISGHRSVSWYQQTPGQGLQFLFEYFSETQRNKGNFPGRFSGRQFSNSRSEMNVSTLELGDSALYLCASSLDGGQSPLHFGNGTRLTVT.